This T cell receptor beta chain was obtained from a study of T cell responses to AZD1222 COVID-19 vaccine. CDR3 length: 16 amino acids. Trimming removed 0 bases from V and 2 bases from J, with 12 bases in between. The germline CDR1 and CDR2 sequences are SGHRS and YFSETQ. Produced via immunoSEQ multiplex PCR; TCRdb's table is partial and in-frame only. The table lists 150,000 or so clones, around 87% of them singletons. The material was peripheral blood, obtained 28 days after the second AZD1222 dose. The rearrangement uses TRBV5-1 and TRBJ2-1; D perhaps matches TRBD1 (6 bases). This clonotype originated in an adult who received the AZD1222 COVID-19 vaccine. In DNA form, the CDR3 reads TGCGCCAGCAGCTTGGTAGGTCAGGGGACCTACAATGAGCAGTTCTTC. Translated, it gives CASSLVGQGTYNEQFF.